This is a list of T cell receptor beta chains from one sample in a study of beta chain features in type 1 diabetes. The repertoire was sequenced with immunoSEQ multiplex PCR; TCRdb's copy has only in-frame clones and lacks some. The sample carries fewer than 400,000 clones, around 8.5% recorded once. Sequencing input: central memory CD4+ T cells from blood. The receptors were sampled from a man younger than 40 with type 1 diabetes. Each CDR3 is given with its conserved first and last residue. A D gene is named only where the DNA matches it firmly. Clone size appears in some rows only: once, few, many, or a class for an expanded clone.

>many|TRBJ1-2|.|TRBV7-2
CASSLNMDRGYGYTF
TGTGCCAGCAGCCTCAACATGGACCGGGGATATGGCTACACCTTC
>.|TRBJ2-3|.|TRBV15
CATSRDDRGDTQYF
TGTGCCACCAGCAGAGATGATAGGGGAGATACGCAGTATTTT
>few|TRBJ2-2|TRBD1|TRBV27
CASSLRTGTGELFF
TGTGCCAGCAGTTTACGGACAGGGACCGGGGAGCTGTTTTTT
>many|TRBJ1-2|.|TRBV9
CASSADSLNYGYTF
TGTGCCAGCAGCGCCGACAGCCTAAACTATGGCTACACCTTC
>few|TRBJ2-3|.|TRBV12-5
CASGLGTPTDTQYF
TGTGCTAGTGGTTTGGGGACACCCACAGATACGCAGTATTTT
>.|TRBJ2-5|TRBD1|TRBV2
CASSVGYRGQETQYF
TGTGCCAGCAGCGTCGGGTACAGGGGGCAAGAGACCCAGTACTTC
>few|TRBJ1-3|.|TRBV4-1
CASSQEGHPSGNTIYF
TGCGCCAGCAGCCAAGAAGGACATCCCTCTGGAAACACCATATATTTT
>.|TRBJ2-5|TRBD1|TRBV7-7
CASSRDRGQETQYF
TGTGCTAGCAGTCGTGACAGGGGCCAAGAGACCCAGTACTTC
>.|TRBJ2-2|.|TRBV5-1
CASSPQDTGELFF
TGCGCCAGCAGCCCCCAAGACACCGGGGAGCTGTTTTTT
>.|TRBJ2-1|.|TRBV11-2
CASSLGTYNEQFF
TGTGCCAGCAGCTTAGGAACCTACAATGAGCAGTTCTTC
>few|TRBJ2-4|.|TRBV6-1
CASSGYLAKNIQYF
TGTGCCAGCAGTGGCTATCTAGCCAAAAACATTCAGTACTTC
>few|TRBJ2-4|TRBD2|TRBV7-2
CASSLAAGTKNIQYF
TGTGCCAGCAGCTTAGCAGCGGGGACCAAAAACATTCAGTACTTC
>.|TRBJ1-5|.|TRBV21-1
CASSKGGHGANQPQHF
TGTGCCAGCAGCAAAGGGGGCCACGGGGCCAATCAGCCCCAGCATTTT
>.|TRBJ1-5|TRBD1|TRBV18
CASSADRGLQPQHF
TGTGCCAGCTCAGCGGACAGGGGGCTTCAGCCCCAGCATTTT
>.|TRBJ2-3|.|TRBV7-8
CASSHNRVGDTQYF
TGTGCCAGCAGCCATAACAGGGTGGGGGATACGCAGTATTTT
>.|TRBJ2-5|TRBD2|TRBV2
CASRGLLAGETQYF
TGTGCCAGCAGGGGGCTACTAGCGGGAGAGACCCAGTACTTC
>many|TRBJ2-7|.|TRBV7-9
CASSLAGGGHEQYF
TGTGCCAGCAGCTTAGCTGGTGGGGGACACGAGCAGTACTTC
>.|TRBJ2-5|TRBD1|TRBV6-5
CASRGTGGLQETQYF
TGTGCCAGCAGGGGGACAGGGGGCTTACAAGAGACCCAGTACTTC
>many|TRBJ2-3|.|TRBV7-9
CASSVQGTDTQYF
TGTGCCAGCAGCGTCCAGGGTACAGATACGCAGTATTTT
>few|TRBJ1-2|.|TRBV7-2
CASILNVGYGYTF
TGTGCCAGCATCCTTAACGTCGGCTATGGCTACACCTTC
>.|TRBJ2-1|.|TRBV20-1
CSASYNEQFF
TGCAGTGCTAGCTACAATGAGCAGTTCTTC
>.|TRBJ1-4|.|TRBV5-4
CASSWRNDPNEKLFF
TGTGCCAGCAGCTGGAGGAACGACCCTAATGAAAAACTGTTTTTT
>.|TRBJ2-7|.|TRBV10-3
CAISSDGYEQYF
TGTGCCATCAGCTCGGACGGTTACGAGCAGTACTTC
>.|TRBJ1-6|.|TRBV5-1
CASSLAGHPNESPLHF
TGCGCCAGCAGCTTGGCCGGGCACCCCAACGAGTCACCCCTCCACTTT
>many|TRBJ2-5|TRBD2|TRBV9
CASSVSPSGEETQYF
TGTGCCAGCAGCGTAAGCCCTAGCGGGGAAGAGACCCAGTACTTC
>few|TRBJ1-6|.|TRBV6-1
CASSEITYNSPLHF
TGTGCCAGCAGTGAAATAACCTATAATTCACCCCTCCACTTT
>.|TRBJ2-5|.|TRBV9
CASSPGPGETQYF
TGTGCCAGCAGCCCGGGACCCGGGGAGACCCAGTACTTC
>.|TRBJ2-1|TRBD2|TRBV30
CAWDLAGAVNEQFF
TGTGCCTGGGATCTAGCGGGGGCCGTCAATGAGCAGTTCTTC
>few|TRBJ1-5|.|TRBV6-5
CASRRGRDYQPQHF
TGTGCCAGCAGAAGGGGCAGGGACTATCAGCCCCAGCATTTT
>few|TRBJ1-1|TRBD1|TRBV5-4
CASSLNRGRTEAFF
TGTGCCAGCAGCTTGAACAGGGGGAGGACTGAAGCTTTCTTT
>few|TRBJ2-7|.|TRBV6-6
CASSYRGRDEQYF
TGTGCCAGCAGTTACCGGGGTCGGGACGAGCAGTACTTC
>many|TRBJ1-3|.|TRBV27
CASSKGQLSGNTIYF
TGTGCCAGCAGCAAAGGACAGCTCTCTGGAAACACCATATATTTT
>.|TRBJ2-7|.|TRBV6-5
CASSSDKYEQYF
TGTGCCAGCAGTAGCGATAAATACGAGCAGTACTTC
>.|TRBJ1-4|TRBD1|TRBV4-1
CASSRGTGGGEKLFF
TGCGCCAGCAGCCGAGGGACAGGGGGCGGAGAAAAACTGTTTTTT
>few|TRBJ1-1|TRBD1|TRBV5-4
CASSEPDRGIETEAFF
TGTGCCAGCAGCGAACCCGACAGGGGAATAGAGACTGAAGCTTTCTTT
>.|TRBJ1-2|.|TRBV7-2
CASSSRGTNYGYTF
TGTGCCAGCAGCTCCAGGGGAACTAACTATGGCTACACCTTC
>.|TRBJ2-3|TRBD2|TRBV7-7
CASSPLAGSTDTQYF
TGTGCTAGCAGCCCGCTAGCGGGGAGCACAGATACGCAGTATTTT
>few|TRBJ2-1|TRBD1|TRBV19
CASSIGAGGFEQFF
TGTGCCAGTAGTATAGGCGCAGGGGGATTTGAGCAGTTCTTC
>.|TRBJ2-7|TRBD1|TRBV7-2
CASSLGGGSIYEQYF
TGTGCCAGCAGCTTAGGAGGGGGCTCGATCTACGAGCAGTACTTC
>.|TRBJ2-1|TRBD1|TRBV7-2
CASSGQGAGNEQFF
TGTGCCAGCAGCGGACAGGGGGCAGGCAATGAGCAGTTCTTC
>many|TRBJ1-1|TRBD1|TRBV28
CASSPGQGGGEAFF
TGTGCCAGCAGTCCGGGACAGGGAGGTGGTGAAGCTTTCTTT
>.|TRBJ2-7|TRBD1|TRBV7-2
CASSPPGQGSTDF
TGTGCCAGCAGCCCCCCGGGACAGGGAAGTACGGACTTC
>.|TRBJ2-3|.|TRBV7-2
CASSLNTASTDTQYF
TGTGCCAGCAGCCTCAATACAGCTAGCACAGATACGCAGTATTTT
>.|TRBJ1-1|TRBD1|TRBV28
CASLTQGTEAFF
TGTGCCAGCCTCACACAGGGGACTGAAGCTTTCTTT
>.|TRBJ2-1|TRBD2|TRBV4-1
CASSQDGAGVISPEQFF
TGCGCCAGCAGCCAAGACGGAGCGGGGGTGATCTCCCCTGAGCAGTTCTTC